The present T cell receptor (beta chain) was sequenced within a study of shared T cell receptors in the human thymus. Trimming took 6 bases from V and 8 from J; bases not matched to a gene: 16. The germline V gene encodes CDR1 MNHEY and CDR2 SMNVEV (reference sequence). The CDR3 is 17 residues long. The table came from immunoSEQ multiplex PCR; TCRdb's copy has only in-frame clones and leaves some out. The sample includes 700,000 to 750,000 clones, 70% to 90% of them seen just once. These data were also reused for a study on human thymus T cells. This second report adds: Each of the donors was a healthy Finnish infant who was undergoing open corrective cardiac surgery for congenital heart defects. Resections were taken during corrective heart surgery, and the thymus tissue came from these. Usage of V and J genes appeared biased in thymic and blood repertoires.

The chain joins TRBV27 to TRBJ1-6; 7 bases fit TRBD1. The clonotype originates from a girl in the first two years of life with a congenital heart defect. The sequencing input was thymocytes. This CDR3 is CASRFKPTDRLDSPLHF. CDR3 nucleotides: TGTGCCAGCAGATTCAAACCAACGGACAGGTTAGATTCACCCCTCCACTTT.